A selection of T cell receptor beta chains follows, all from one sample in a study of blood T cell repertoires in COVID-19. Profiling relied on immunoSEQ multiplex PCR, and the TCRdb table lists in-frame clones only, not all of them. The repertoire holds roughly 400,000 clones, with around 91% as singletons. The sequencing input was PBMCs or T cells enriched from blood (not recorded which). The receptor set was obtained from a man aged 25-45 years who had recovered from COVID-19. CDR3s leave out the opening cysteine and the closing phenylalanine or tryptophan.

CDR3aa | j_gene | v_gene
ASSRTGGETQY | TRBJ2-5 | TRBV6-5
ASSLQGLAGVVDTQY | TRBJ2-3 | TRBV18
ASSHGGGGQTQY | TRBJ2-5 | TRBV7-8
ASSLKLEEGEQY | TRBJ2-7 | TRBV7-9
ASSARSGRSFQETQY | TRBJ2-5 | TRBV10-1
ASSQVGSGDPDSYEQY | TRBJ2-7 | TRBV4-1
ASSSRTGDTDTQY | TRBJ2-3 | TRBV5-1
ASSLKFVAGETQY | TRBJ2-5 | TRBV27
SVGVDTFNYGYT | TRBJ1-2 | TRBV29-1
ASTEDVGNTIY | TRBJ1-3 | TRBV3-1/TRBV3-2
ASSPTQGTGEQY | TRBJ2-7 | TRBV18
ASSEFRAADTQY | TRBJ2-3 | TRBV6-1
AISDWDSVGEQY | TRBJ2-7 | TRBV10-3
ASSLQGNEKLF | TRBJ1-4 | TRBV5-1
ASFRGTSSTGELF | TRBJ2-2 | TRBV19
ASSPKSYNEQF | TRBJ2-1 | TRBV7-9
ASSLVAADTEAF | TRBJ1-1 | TRBV5-1
ASSPRWEGYGNTIY | TRBJ1-3 | TRBV5-6
ASSMSRDWGGSGAYEQY | TRBJ2-7 | TRBV19
ASSRTGGKWNEQF | TRBJ2-1 | TRBV21-1
ASSEYPDGREQF | TRBJ2-1 | TRBV25-1
ASSIVAADGYT | TRBJ1-2 | TRBV19
ASSLPGQPQH | TRBJ1-5 | TRBV27
ASTPTAEETQY | TRBJ2-5 | TRBV19